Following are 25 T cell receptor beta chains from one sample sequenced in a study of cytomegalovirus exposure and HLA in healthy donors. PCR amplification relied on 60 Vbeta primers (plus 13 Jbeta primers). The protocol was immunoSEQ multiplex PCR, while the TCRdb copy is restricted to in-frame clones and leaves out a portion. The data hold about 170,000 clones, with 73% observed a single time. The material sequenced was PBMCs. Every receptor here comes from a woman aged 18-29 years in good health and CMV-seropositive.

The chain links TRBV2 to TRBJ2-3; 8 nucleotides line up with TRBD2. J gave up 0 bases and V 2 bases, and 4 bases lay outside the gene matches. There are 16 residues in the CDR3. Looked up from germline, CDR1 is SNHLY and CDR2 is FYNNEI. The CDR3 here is CASSELAGGSTDTQYF. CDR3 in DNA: TGTGCCAGCAGTGAATTGGCGGGGGGCAGCACAGATACGCAGTATTTT.

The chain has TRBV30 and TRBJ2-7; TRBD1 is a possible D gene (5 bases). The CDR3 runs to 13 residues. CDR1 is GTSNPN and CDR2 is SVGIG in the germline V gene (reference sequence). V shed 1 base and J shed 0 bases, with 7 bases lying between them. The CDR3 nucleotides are TGTGCCTGGAGTGGGCAGGGCTCCTACGAGCAGTACTTC. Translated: CAWSGQGSYEQYF.

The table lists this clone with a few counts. The CDR3 spells CAWTRGGNQPQHF. The DNA of the CDR3 is TGTGCCTGGACTCGGGGTGGCAATCAGCCCCAGCATTTT. The chain couples TRBV30 to TRBJ1-5; D gene unclear. The ends were cut back, 4 bases at V and 2 bases at J, with 9 bases in the middle. This CDR3 has 13 amino acids. CDR1 and CDR2 from the germline V gene are GTSNPN and SVGIG (reference sequence).

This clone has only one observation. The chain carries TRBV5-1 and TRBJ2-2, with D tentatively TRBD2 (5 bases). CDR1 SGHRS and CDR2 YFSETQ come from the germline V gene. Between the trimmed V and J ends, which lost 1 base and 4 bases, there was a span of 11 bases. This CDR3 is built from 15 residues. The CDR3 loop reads CASSLSRAGTGELFF. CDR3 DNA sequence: TGCGCCAGCAGCTTGAGCCGGGCGGGCACCGGGGAGCTGTTTTTT.

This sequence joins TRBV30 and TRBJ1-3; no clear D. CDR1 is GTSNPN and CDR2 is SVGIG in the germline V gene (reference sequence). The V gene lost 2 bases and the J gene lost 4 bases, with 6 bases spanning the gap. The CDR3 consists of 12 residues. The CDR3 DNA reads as TGTGCCTGGAGTCAGACAGGAAACACCATATATTTT. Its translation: CAWSQTGNTIYF.

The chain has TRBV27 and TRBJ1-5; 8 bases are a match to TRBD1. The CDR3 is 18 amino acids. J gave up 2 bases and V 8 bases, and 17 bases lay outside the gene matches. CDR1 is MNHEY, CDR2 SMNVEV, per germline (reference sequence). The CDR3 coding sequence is TGTGCCAGCCGCAGTTTTATCCAGGGGGCGTGGGGCAATCAGCCCCAGCATTTT. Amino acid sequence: CASRSFIQGAWGNQPQHF.

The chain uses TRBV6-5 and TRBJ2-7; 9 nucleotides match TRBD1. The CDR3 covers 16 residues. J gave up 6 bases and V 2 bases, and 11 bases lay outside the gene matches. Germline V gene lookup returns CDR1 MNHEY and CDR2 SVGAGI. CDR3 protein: CASSYDRDREAGEQYF. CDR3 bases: TGTGCCAGCAGTTACGACCGGGACAGGGAAGCAGGCGAGCAGTACTTC.

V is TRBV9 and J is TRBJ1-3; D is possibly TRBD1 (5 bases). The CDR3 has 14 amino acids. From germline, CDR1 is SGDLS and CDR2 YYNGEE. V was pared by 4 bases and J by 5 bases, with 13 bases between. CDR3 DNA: TGTGCCAGCAGCCAGTTGGGACTCAGAAACACCATATATTTT. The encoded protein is CASSQLGLRNTIYF.

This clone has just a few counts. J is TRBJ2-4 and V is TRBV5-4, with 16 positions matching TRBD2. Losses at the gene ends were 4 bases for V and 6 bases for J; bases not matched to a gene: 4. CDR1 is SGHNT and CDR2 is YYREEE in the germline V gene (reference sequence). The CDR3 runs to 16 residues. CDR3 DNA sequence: TGTGCCAGCAGCACCGGGACTAGCGGGGGGGCAAACATTCAGTACTTC. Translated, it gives CASSTGTSGGANIQYF. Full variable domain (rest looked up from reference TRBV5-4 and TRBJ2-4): ETGVTQSPTHLIKTRGQQVTLRCSSQSGHNTVSWYQQALGQGPQFIFQYYREEENGRGNFPPRFSGLQFPNYSSELNVNALELDDSALYLCASSTGTSGGANIQYFGAGTRLSVL.

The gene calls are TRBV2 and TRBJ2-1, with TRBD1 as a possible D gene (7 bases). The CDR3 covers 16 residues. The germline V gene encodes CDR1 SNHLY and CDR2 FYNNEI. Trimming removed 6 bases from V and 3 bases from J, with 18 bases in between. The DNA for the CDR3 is TGTGCCAGCAGCGTGGGGCCAGGGGGAGGCTACAATGAGCAGTTCTTC. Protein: CASSVGPGGGYNEQFF.

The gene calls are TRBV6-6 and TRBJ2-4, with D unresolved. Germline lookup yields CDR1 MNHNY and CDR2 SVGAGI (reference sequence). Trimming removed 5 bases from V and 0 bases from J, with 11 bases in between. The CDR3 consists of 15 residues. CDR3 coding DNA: TGTGCCAGCAGTAACAGAAATCTAGCCAAAAACATTCAGTACTTC. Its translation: CASSNRNLAKNIQYF.

DNA for the CDR3: TGTGCCAGCAGCCACAATACAGTCTCCGGGACAGCATCCTACGAGCAGTACTTC. As protein: CASSHNTVSGTASYEQYF. The genes are TRBV7-2 and TRBJ2-7; TRBD1 agrees at 7 bases. In germline, CDR1 is SGHTA, CDR2 FQGNSA. Germline trimming cut 5 bases from V and 1 base from J; bases unmatched to any gene: 17. The CDR3 has 18 amino acids. Full variable domain (remainder filled in from reference TRBV7-2 and TRBJ2-7): GAGVSQSPSNKVTEKGKDVELRCDPISGHTALYWYRQSLGQGLEFLIYFQGNSAPDKSGLPSDRFSAERTGGSVSTLTIQRTQQEDSAVYLCASSHNTVSGTASYEQYFGPGTRLTVT.

As DNA, the CDR3 is TGTGCCAGCAGCCAAGGGGGACAGGCGATGTATGGCTACACCTTC. It yields the protein CASSQGGQAMYGYTF. The chain carries TRBV4-2 and TRBJ1-2, with 8 nucleotides matching TRBD1. The germline V gene has CDR1 LGHNA and CDR2 YNFKEQ. Trimming at V came to 1 base and at J to 5 bases, leaving 6 bases not matched to a gene. The CDR3 runs 15 residues.

CDR3 sequence: CASSPRGTEQFF. The CDR3 DNA follows: TGTGCCAGCAGCCCACGGGGGACTGAGCAGTTCTTC. The genes are TRBV4-2 and TRBJ2-1; weak D call: TRBD2 (6 bases). The CDR3 has 12 amino acids. CDR1 and CDR2 (germline): LGHNA, YNFKEQ. The V and J ends lost 4 bases and 9 bases respectively, with 10 bases between them.

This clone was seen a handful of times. The CDR3 loop reads CATSRQITGDNEQFF. CDR3 DNA sequence: TGTGCCACCAGCAGACAAATAACAGGGGACAATGAGCAGTTCTTC. The V and J genes are TRBV15 and TRBJ2-1, with 7 nucleotides matching TRBD1. Germline V gene sequence: CDR1 LNHNV, CDR2 YYDKDF (reference sequence). The ends lost 2 bases at V and 5 bases at J; junction bases unmatched: 6. The CDR3 consists of 15 residues.

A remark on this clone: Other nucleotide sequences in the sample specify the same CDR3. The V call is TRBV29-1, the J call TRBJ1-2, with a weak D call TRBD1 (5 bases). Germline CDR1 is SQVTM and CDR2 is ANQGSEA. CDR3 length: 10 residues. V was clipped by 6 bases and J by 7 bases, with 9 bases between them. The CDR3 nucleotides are TGCAGCGTCAGGGATTCTGGCTACACCTTC. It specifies CSVRDSGYTF.

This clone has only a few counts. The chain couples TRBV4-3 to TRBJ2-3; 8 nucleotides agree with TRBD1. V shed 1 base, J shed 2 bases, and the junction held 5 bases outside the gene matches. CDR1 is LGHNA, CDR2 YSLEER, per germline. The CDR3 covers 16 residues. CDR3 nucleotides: TGCGCCAGCAGCCAAGGGACAGGGCAAGTCACAGATACGCAGTATTTT. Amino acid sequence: CASSQGTGQVTDTQYF.

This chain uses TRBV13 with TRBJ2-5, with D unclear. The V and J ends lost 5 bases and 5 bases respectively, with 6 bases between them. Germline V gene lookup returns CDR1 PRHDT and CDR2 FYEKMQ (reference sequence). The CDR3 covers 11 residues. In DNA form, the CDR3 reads TGTGCCAGCAGCGGCACCGAGACCCAGTACTTC. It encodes CASSGTETQYF.

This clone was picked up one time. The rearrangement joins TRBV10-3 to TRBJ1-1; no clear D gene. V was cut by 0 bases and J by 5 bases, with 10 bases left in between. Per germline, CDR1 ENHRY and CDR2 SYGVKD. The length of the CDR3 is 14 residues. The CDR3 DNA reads TGTGCCATCAGTGAGTCACCCACTCGAACTGAAGCTTTCTTT. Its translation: CAISESPTRTEAFF.

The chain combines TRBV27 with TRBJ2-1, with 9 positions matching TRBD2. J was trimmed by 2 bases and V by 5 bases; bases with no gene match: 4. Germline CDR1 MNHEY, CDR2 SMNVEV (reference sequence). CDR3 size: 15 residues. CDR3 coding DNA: TGTGCCAGCAGTAGCCGCGGGGGGGCCTACAATGAGCAGTTCTTC. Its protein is CASSSRGGAYNEQFF.

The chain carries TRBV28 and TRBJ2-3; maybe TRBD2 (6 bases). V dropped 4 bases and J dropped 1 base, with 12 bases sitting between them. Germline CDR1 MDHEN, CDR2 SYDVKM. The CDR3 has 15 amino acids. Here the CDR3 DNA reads TGTGCCAGCAGTTCCCAACAGCGGGGCACAGATACGCAGTATTTT. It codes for CASSSQQRGTDTQYF. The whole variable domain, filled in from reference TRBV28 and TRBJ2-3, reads DVKVTQSSRYLVKRTGEKVFLECVQDMDHENMFWYRQDPGLGLRLIYFSYDVKMKEKGDIPEGYSVSREKKERFSLILESASTNQTSMYLCASSSQQRGTDTQYFGPGTRLTVL.

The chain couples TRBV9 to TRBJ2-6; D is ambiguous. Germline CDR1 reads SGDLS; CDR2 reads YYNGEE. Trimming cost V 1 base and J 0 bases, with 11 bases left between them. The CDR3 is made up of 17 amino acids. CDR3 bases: TGTGCCAGCAGCGTATCTCCTCTCGGCTCTGGGGCCAACGTCCTGACTTTC. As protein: CASSVSPLGSGANVLTF.

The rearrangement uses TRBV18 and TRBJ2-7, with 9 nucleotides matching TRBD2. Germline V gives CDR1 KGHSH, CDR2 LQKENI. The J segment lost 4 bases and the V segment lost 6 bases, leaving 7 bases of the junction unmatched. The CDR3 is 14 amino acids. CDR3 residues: CASSTASGEYEQYF. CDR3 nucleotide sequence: TGTGCCAGCTCGACCGCTAGCGGGGAGTACGAGCAGTACTTC.

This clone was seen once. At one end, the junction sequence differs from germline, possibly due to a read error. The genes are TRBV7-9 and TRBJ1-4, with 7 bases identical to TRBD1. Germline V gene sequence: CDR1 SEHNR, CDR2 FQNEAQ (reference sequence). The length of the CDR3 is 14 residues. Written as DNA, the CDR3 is TGTTCCAGCAGCTTAGTAGGGGGCGCGGAAAAACTGTTTTTT. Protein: CSSSLVGGAEKLFF.

Here the CDR3 DNA reads TGCGCCAGCAGCCAAGATACGGCAGGGGGCTACACCGGGGAGCTGTTTTTT. This encodes CASSQDTAGGYTGELFF. The genes are TRBV4-3 and TRBJ2-2, with 8 nucleotides matching TRBD1. The V and J ends lost 0 bases and 3 bases, in that order; junction bases with no gene match: 6. CDR1 is LGHNA, CDR2 YSLEER, per germline. The length of the CDR3 is 17 residues.